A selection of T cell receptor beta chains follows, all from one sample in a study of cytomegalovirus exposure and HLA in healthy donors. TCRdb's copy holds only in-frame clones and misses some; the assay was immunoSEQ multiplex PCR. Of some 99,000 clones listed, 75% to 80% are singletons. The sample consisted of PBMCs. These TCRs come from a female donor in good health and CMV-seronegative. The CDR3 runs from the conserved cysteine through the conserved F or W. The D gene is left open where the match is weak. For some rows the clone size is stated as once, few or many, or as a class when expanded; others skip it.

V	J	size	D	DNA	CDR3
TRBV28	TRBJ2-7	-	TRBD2	TGTGCCAGCAGCCAAACTAGCGGGAGGGCCTGGGGCTACGAGCAGTACTTC	CASSQTSGRAWGYEQYF
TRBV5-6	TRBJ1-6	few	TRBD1	TGTGCCAGCAGCTGGGGGGGACAGGGAACTAGCACCAATTCACCCCTCCACTTT	CASSWGGQGTSTNSPLHF
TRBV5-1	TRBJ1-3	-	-	TGCGCCAGCAGCTTAGCGGGTTCTGGAAACACCATATATTTT	CASSLAGSGNTIYF
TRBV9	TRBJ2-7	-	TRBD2	TGTGCCAGCAGCGTAGAGAGGCTAGCGGGAGTCGAAGAGCAGTACTTC	CASSVERLAGVEEQYF
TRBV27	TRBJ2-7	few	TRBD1	TGTGCCAGCAGCACTGGGGACAGATTATACGAGCAGTACTTC	CASSTGDRLYEQYF
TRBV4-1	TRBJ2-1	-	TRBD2	TGCGCCAGCAGCCAGACGGGAGCGGGAGGGCAACACAATGAGCAGTTCTTC	CASSQTGAGGQHNEQFF
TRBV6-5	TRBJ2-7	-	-	TGTGCCAGCATCGCGTCAACCTACGAGCAGTACTTC	CASIASTYEQYF
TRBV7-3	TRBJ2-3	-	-	TGTGCCAGCAGCTCTACCCGCACAGATACGCAGTATTTT	CASSSTRTDTQYF
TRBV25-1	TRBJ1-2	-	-	TGTGCCAGCAGTCCCGGACAGATCTATGGCTACACCTTC	CASSPGQIYGYTF
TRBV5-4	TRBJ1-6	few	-	TGTGCCAGCAGCCTGTTGGCGGATAATTCACCCCTCCACTTT	CASSLLADNSPLHF
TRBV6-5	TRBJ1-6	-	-	TGTGCCAGCAGTTACGGGGACGGGGGGCTCGATTCACCCCTCCACTTT	CASSYGDGGLDSPLHF
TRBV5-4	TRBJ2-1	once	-	TGTGCCAGCAGCTTGGTGAGCGTCGAGCAGTTCTTC	CASSLVSVEQFF
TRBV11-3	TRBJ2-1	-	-	TGTGCCAGCAGCCTGGCCAATGAGCAGTTCTTC	CASSLANEQFF
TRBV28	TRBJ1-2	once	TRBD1	TGTGCCAGCAGCCCGGACAGGGGTAACTATGGCTACACCTTC	CASSPDRGNYGYTF
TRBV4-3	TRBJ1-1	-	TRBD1	TGCGCCAGCAGCCAAGATTGGGGACAGGGGGCGTCAACGGACACTGAAGCTTTCTTT	CASSQDWGQGASTDTEAFF
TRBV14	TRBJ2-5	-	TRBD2	TGTGCCAGCAGCCAAGGGGAGGGTCAAGAGACCCAGTACTTC	CASSQGEGQETQYF
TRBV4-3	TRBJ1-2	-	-	TGCGCCAGCAGCCAAGATGGGTTCGGGGAGGCCTATGGCTACACCTTC	CASSQDGFGEAYGYTF
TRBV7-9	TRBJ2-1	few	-	TGTGCCAGCAGCTTAGGGCGTTGGGGAGACTCCTACAATGAGCAGTTCTTC	CASSLGRWGDSYNEQFF
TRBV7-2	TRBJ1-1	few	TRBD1	TGTGCCAGCAGCTTAGTAGCAGGGACAGGGGGCCTGAACACTGAAGCTTTCTTT	CASSLVAGTGGLNTEAFF
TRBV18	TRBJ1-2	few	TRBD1	TGTGCCAGCTCACTTACACTCGGTCAGGGGGGAAGTGGCTACACCTTC	CASSLTLGQGGSGYTF
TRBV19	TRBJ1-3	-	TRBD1	TGTGCCAGTATCGCCCGGGACAGAGACTCTGGAAACACCATATATTTT	CASIARDRDSGNTIYF
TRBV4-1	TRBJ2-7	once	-	TGCGCCAGCAGCCAGGGCAGCTCCTACGAGCAGTACTTC	CASSQGSSYEQYF
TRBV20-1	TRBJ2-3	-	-	TGCAGTGCTAGTGGGCCTCTTGAGCAGTATTTT	CSASGPLEQYF
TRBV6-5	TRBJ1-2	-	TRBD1	TGTGCCAGCAGCGCTACCCGGGACAGCTTCTATGGCTACACCTTC	CASSATRDSFYGYTF
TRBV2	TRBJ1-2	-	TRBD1	TGTGCCAGCAGTGAATTGGTGACAGGGGGCCTTAACTATGGCTACACCTTC	CASSELVTGGLNYGYTF
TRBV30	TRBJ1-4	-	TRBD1	TGTGCCAGCACGGACAGGGGGAATGAAAAACTGTTTTTT	CASTDRGNEKLFF
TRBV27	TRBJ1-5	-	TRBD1	TGTGCCAGCGGCAGGGGGTTCAATCAGCCCCAGCATTTT	CASGRGFNQPQHF
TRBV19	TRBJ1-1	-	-	TGTGCCAGTATAGCGGGACACACAAACACTGAAGCTTTCTTT	CASIAGHTNTEAFF
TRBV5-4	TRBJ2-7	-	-	TGTGCCAGCAGCTTGATCGCAGGGCGCGAGCAGTACTTC	CASSLIAGREQYF
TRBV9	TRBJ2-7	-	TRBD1	TGTGCCAGCACCCCGGGACAGGGTATTAGCCGGCAGTACTTC	CASTPGQGISRQYF
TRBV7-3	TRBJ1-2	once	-	TGTGCCAGCAGCCCTCCATCTGGCGACAGCAACCGCTATGGCTACACCTTC	CASSPPSGDSNRYGYTF
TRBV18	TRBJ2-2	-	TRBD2	TGTGCCAGCTCACGTCTAGCGGGCCCGAGGGTGACCGGGGAGCTGTTTTTT	CASSRLAGPRVTGELFF
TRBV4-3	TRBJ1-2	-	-	TGCGCCAGCAGCCCCTCCGAGAGGGCCCTCTATGGCTACACCTTC	CASSPSERALYGYTF
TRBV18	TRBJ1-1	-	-	TGTGCCAGCTCACCCGACAAGAGCACCGAAGCTTTCTTT	CASSPDKSTEAFF
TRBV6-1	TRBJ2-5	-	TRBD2	TGTGCCAGCAGCCTAGCGGGAGTGGATGAGACCCAGTACTTC	CASSLAGVDETQYF
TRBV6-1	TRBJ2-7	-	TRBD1	TGTGCCACTGACAGGGGGCCCTACGAGCAGTACTTC	CATDRGPYEQYF
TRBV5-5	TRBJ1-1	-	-	TGTGCCAGCAGCTTGGCAGGGAACACTGAAGCTTTCTTT	CASSLAGNTEAFF
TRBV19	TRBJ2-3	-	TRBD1	TGTGCCAGTAGTCGGGACAGGGGCACAGATACGCAGTATTTT	CASSRDRGTDTQYF
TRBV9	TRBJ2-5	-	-	TGTGCCAGCAGCGCAACGGACAGTGGGCCGCAGGAGACCCAGTACTTC	CASSATDSGPQETQYF
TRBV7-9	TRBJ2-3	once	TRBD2	TGTGCCAGCAGCTCCTCTCCGGGGGGAGGCACAGATACGCAGTATTTT	CASSSSPGGGTDTQYF
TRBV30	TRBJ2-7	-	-	TGTGCCTGGAGTGTCCAAGCTACCTACGAGCAGTACTTC	CAWSVQATYEQYF
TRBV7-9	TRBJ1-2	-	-	TGTTCCAGCAGCTTAGGCCCAGCTAACTATGGCTACACCTTC	CSSSLGPANYGYTF
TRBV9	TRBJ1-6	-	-	TGTGCCAGCGGGCAGTTTGCACCCCTCCACTTT	CASGQFAPLHF
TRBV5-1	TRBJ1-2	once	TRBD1	TGCGCCAGCAGCCCCGGGACAGGGTATGGCTACACCTTC	CASSPGTGYGYTF
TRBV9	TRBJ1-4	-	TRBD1	TGTGCCAGCAGCCTTCCTGCGACAGGGGCAGATGAAAAACTGTTTTTT	CASSLPATGADEKLFF
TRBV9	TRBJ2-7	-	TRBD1	TGTGCCAGCAGCTCTTCGACAGGGGATTCCTACGAGCAGTACTTC	CASSSSTGDSYEQYF
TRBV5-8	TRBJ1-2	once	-	TGTGCCAGCAGCCCGCGGACAGCGTACAACTATGGCTACACCTTC	CASSPRTAYNYGYTF
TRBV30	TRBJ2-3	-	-	TGTGCCTGGAGTGTATCTTCTCCTAGCACAGATACGCAGTATTTT	CAWSVSSPSTDTQYF
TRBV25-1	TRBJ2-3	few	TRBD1	TGTGCCAGCAGTGAATCCCAAGGGACAGGGTATGCAGATACGCAGTATTTT	CASSESQGTGYADTQYF
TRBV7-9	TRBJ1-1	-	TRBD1	TGTGCCAGCAGCGGGGGACAGATCCTTTATATGAACACTGAAGCTTTCTTT	CASSGGQILYMNTEAFF
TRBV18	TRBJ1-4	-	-	TGTGCCAGCTCACCACGACAGCCATCAACTAATGAAAAACTGTTTTTT	CASSPRQPSTNEKLFF
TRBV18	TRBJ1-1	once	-	TGTGCCAGCTCAGGGCAGAGTGGAATGAACACTGAAGCTTTCTTT	CASSGQSGMNTEAFF
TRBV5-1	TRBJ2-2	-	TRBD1	TGCGCCAGCAGCACGGGACAGGCCACCCGGCAGAACACCGGGGAGCTGTTTTTT	CASSTGQATRQNTGELFF
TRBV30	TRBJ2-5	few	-	TGTGCCTGGAGAAGAGGGGGGGAAGAGACCCAGTACTTC	CAWRRGGEETQYF